One sample yielded the 26 T cell receptor beta chains listed below, sequenced in a study of regulatory dendritic cells for organ transplantation. The data were produced by immunoSEQ multiplex PCR, yet TCRdb's version contains in-frame clones alone and is incomplete. The data contain approximately 28,000 clones, 82% of them singletons. The sample consisted of naive CD8+ T cells from blood. The subset here: CD45RA+ naive T cells. The receptors were gathered from a human donor in good health.

The V call is TRBV4-3, the J call TRBJ2-7; D uncertain. CDR1 LGHNA and CDR2 YSLEER come from the germline V gene. The CDR3 totals 13 residues. Trimming took 1 base from V and 3 from J, leaving 7 bases between them. CDR3 loop: CASSQVRGYEQYF. The CDR3 DNA follows: TGCGCCAGCAGCCAAGTCAGAGGCTACGAGCAGTACTTC.

This clone was found a few times. This chain uses TRBV7-9 with TRBJ1-5; perhaps TRBD1 as D (6 bases). The germline CDR1 and CDR2 sequences are SEHNR and FQNEAQ (reference sequence). The V end lost 1 base, the J end lost 7 bases, and 11 bases lay between the germline ends. The CDR3 covers 14 residues. CDR3 DNA sequence: TGTGCCAGCAGCTTAGAAGGCAGGGGACAGCCCCAGCATTTT. Translation gives CASSLEGRGQPQHF.

This chain joins TRBV4-3 and TRBJ2-1, with 9 nucleotides matching TRBD1. With V trimmed by 0 bases and J by 5 bases, 5 bases remained unmatched. The germline gives CDR1 LGHNA, CDR2 YSLEER. The CDR3 loop spans 16 amino acids. In DNA form, the CDR3 reads TGCGCCAGCAGCCAAGATTACAGGGGGCTTCACAATGAGCAGTTCTTC. Amino acid sequence: CASSQDYRGLHNEQFF.

This chain uses TRBV4-1 with TRBJ1-4, with 11 bases fitting TRBD1. Germline loops: CDR1 MGHRA, CDR2 YSYEKL. The CDR3 totals 15 residues. V dropped 0 bases and J dropped 8; count of bases not matched to a gene: 2. CDR3 protein: CASSQDGQGAEKLFF. The DNA for the CDR3 is TGCGCCAGCAGCCAAGATGGACAGGGGGCCGAAAAACTGTTTTTT.

A note on this clone: Other nucleotide sequences in the sample specify the same CDR3. V and J are TRBV6-5 and TRBJ2-5; TRBD2 aligns across 10 bases. The CDR3 loop spans 15 amino acids. Germline V gives CDR1 MNHEY, CDR2 SVGAGI. Germline trimming cut 3 bases from V and 1 base from J; bases unmatched to any gene: 2. CDR3 coding DNA: TGTGCCAGCAGTTATAGCGGGGGGCTCCAAGAGACCCAGTACTTC. It translates to CASSYSGGLQETQYF.

V and J are TRBV10-3 and TRBJ2-1, with 7 bases identical to TRBD1. The CDR3 runs 17 residues. The V segment lost 7 bases and the J segment 0 bases; nucleotides outside the gene matches: 12. Germline CDR1 reads ENHRY; CDR2 reads SYGVKD. The CDR3 DNA follows: TGTGCCATCACTTCGACAGGGTATAGGAGCTCCTACAATGAGCAGTTCTTC. This sequence encodes CAITSTGYRSSYNEQFF.

The V gene is TRBV9, the J gene TRBJ1-4, with a weak D call TRBD1 (6 bases). The CDR3 sequence is 15 residues long. V was clipped by 2 bases and J by 3 bases, with 11 bases between them. CDR1 is SGDLS, CDR2 YYNGEE, per germline. CDR3 nucleotide sequence: TGTGCCAGCAGCGTTACAGGGTCAGCTAATGAAAAACTGTTTTTT. It is translated as CASSVTGSANEKLFF.

The chain carries TRBV4-3 and TRBJ2-7, with D possibly matching TRBD1 (6 bases). Per the germline V gene, CDR1 is LGHNA and CDR2 is YSLEER. The CDR3 runs 15 residues. Trimming cost V 1 base and J 4 bases, with 14 bases left between them. In DNA form, the CDR3 reads TGCGCCAGCAGCCAAGTTACAGGGAGCCATTACGAGCAGTACTTC. Protein: CASSQVTGSHYEQYF.

The V gene is TRBV6-4, the J gene TRBJ2-3; 11 nucleotides line up with TRBD2. V lost 6 bases to trimming and J lost 4 bases; unmatched junction nucleotides: 6. The CDR3 loop spans 15 amino acids. Germline loops: CDR1 MRHNA, CDR2 SNTAGT. The CDR3 DNA reads as TGTGCCAGCAGCGATAGCGGGGGGGCCGCAGATACGCAGTATTTT. It translates to CASSDSGGAADTQYF.

V is TRBV19 and J is TRBJ2-1; D perhaps matches TRBD1 (6 bases). V was shortened by 6 bases and J by 9 bases, with 18 bases between the two germline ends. CDR3 length: 14 amino acids. Germline CDR1 LNHDA, CDR2 SQIVND (reference sequence). The CDR3 nucleotides read TGTGCCAGTAGGAACCCTAACAGGGATAGTGAGCAGTTCTTC. Translating it yields CASRNPNRDSEQFF.

This clone was observed a handful of times. The J gene is TRBJ1-6, the V gene TRBV11-3; 11 bases are a match to TRBD1. V lost 6 bases to trimming and J lost 9 bases; unmatched junction nucleotides: 4. Germline lookup yields CDR1 SGHNT and CDR2 YENEEA. CDR3 length equals 14 residues. The CDR3 sequence is CASRQGQGASPLHF. The CDR3 DNA sequence: TGTGCCAGCAGGCAAGGACAGGGGGCTTCACCCCTCCACTTT.

The chain joins TRBV14 to TRBJ2-7, with D perhaps matching TRBD2 (5 bases). Germline V gives CDR1 SGHDN, CDR2 FVKESK. V lost 1 base, J lost 7 bases, and 14 bases lay in between. This CDR3 has 14 amino acids. CDR3 in amino acids: CASSQVPRSGEQYF. CDR3 nucleotides: TGTGCCAGCAGCCAAGTTCCCAGATCGGGAGAGCAGTACTTC.

The chain combines TRBV6-5 with TRBJ1-5; D is possibly TRBD1 (6 bases). Germline values: CDR1 MNHEY, CDR2 SVGAGI. The V gene lost 9 bases and the J gene lost 0 bases, with 15 bases spanning the gap. This CDR3 has 15 amino acids. The CDR3 sequence is CASKGTRDSNQPQHF. DNA of the CDR3: TGTGCCAGTAAAGGGACAAGGGATAGCAATCAGCCCCAGCATTTT.

The rearrangement joins TRBV10-3 to TRBJ1-2; D is possibly TRBD1 (6 bases). This CDR3 is 15 amino acids long. Germline V CDR1 and CDR2: ENHRY, SYGVKD. With 0 bases removed from V and 8 bases from J, the gap between germline ends came to 16 bases. The CDR3 is CAISESPGHDGGYTF. For the CDR3, the DNA is TGTGCCATCAGTGAGTCGCCGGGACATGATGGGGGCTACACCTTC.

CDR3 sequence (DNA): TGTGCCAGCTCACCCACCAAAGGGGCGGTCCAAGAGACCCAGTACTTC. Protein sequence: CASSPTKGAVQETQYF. The rearrangement uses TRBV18 and TRBJ2-5, with D possibly matching TRBD1 (5 bases). The CDR3 extends over 16 amino acids. Trimming cost V 3 bases and J 1 base, with 15 bases left between them. The germline gives CDR1 KGHSH, CDR2 LQKENI.

V usage is TRBV7-2 and J usage is TRBJ2-3; a weak D match, TRBD2 (6 bases). Per germline, CDR1 SGHTA and CDR2 FQGNSA. V lost 3 bases to trimming and J lost 0 bases, with 13 bases between them. The CDR3 is 16 amino acids. CDR3 nucleotides: TGTGCCAGCAGCTTTTGGAGGGCAACTAGCACAGATACGCAGTATTTT. It encodes CASSFWRATSTDTQYF.

This clone was observed a few times. The chain has TRBV7-9 and TRBJ1-1; no clear D. The germline CDR1 and CDR2 sequences are SEHNR and FQNEAQ (reference sequence). V dropped 0 bases and J dropped 5 bases, with 13 bases sitting between them. The CDR3 has 15 amino acids. The CDR3 loop reads CASSLAPRAGTEAFF. The CDR3, as DNA: TGTGCCAGCAGCTTAGCGCCCCGCGCTGGTACTGAAGCTTTCTTT.

The V call is TRBV5-4, the J call TRBJ1-1, with D possibly TRBD1 on 6 matching bases. Trimming pared 4 bases from V and 5 bases from J, leaving 12 bases between. Germline CDR1 SGHNT, CDR2 YYREEE (reference sequence). This CDR3 is built from 13 residues. As DNA, the CDR3 is TGTGCCAGCAGCGCGGGGGGCGGAACTGAAGCTTTCTTT. This sequence encodes CASSAGGGTEAFF.

This clone was seen only once. V and J are TRBV4-2 and TRBJ1-2; D uncertain. Germline V lookup: CDR1 LGHNA, CDR2 YNFKEQ. The CDR3 has 16 residues. V shed 0 bases and J shed 5 bases, with 16 bases lying between them. CDR3 in DNA: TGTGCCAGCAGCCAAGAAGACGAAGAAACGGGGTATGGCTACACCTTC. Its translation is CASSQEDEETGYGYTF.

This clone was observed a single time. This rearrangement joins TRBV10-2 to TRBJ2-2; the match to TRBD2 covers 11 bases. The CDR3 loop spans 15 amino acids. Germline V gene data show CDR1 as WSHSY and CDR2 as SAAADI. With V trimmed by 6 bases and J by 4 bases, 4 bases remained unmatched. The CDR3 region is CASRVTSGATGELFF. CDR3 nucleotide sequence: TGCGCCAGCAGGGTGACTAGCGGGGCCACCGGGGAGCTGTTTTTT.

The chain has TRBV7-9 and TRBJ1-2; TRBD1 matches at 9 bases. The CDR3 covers 15 residues. CDR1 SEHNR and CDR2 FQNEAQ come from the germline V gene (reference sequence). J gave up 5 bases and V 3 bases, and 7 bases lay outside the gene matches. DNA of the CDR3: TGTGCCAGCAGCTTTCAACCGGGACAGGGTTATGGCTACACCTTC. It codes for CASSFQPGQGYGYTF.

CDR3 in amino acids: CASSYQGSRAFF. CDR3 DNA: TGTGCCAGCAGTTATCAGGGGAGCAGAGCTTTCTTT. This sequence joins TRBV6-5 and TRBJ1-1, with TRBD1 as a possible D gene (6 bases). Germline V lookup: CDR1 MNHEY, CDR2 SVGAGI. Trimming removed 3 bases from V and 10 bases from J, with 12 bases in between. This CDR3 comprises 12 residues.

The chain has TRBV6-5 and TRBJ2-5; possibly TRBD2 for D (5 bases). Germline loops: CDR1 MNHEY, CDR2 SVGAGI. With 5 bases removed from V and 5 bases from J, the gap between germline ends came to 12 bases. CDR3 size: 13 residues. Here the CDR3 DNA reads TGTGCCAGCAGTACCCCGGGGTCTGAGACCCAGTACTTC. Translating gives CASSTPGSETQYF.

The rearrangement joins TRBV4-3 to TRBJ2-5; D is perhaps TRBD2 (6 bases). Germline V gives CDR1 LGHNA, CDR2 YSLEER. V lost 0 bases and J lost 0, with 8 bases in between. This CDR3 comprises 15 residues. The CDR3 DNA follows: TGCGCCAGCAGCCAAGAGTGGGGGGACCAAGAGACCCAGTACTTC. Amino acids: CASSQEWGDQETQYF.

V and J are TRBV7-6 and TRBJ2-1; 8 nucleotides align to TRBD1. Germline V gives CDR1 SGHVS, CDR2 FNYEAQ. After removal of 2 bases from V and 10 bases from J, the junction contained 16 bases not matched to a gene. CDR3 size: 17 residues. In DNA, the CDR3 is TGTGCCAGCAGCTTATGGTTCCCGGGGCAGGGGGCAGGAGAGCAGTTCTTC. It translates to CASSLWFPGQGAGEQFF.

The rearrangement joins TRBV2 to TRBJ1-2, with D unclear. V was trimmed by 2 bases and J by 5 bases, leaving 9 bases between them. The germline gives CDR1 SNHLY, CDR2 FYNNEI. The CDR3 extends over 13 amino acids. This CDR3 is CASSERNSYGYTF. The CDR3 DNA follows: TGTGCCAGCAGTGAAAGGAACAGTTATGGCTACACCTTC.